This TCR beta chain was recorded in a study of sequential checkpoint blockade in melanoma. V was clipped by 2 bases and J by 1 base; unmatched bases: 8. There are 17 residues in the CDR3. CDR1 and CDR2 from the germline V gene are SGHRS and YFSETQ. Assay: immunoSEQ multiplex PCR; the TCRdb copy retains only in-frame clones and omits some. The repertoire has some 7,000 clones, about 28% of them found once; the top ten carry about a quarter. The treatment: randomized to nivolumab then ipilimumab (arm A) or the reverse (arm B). This rearrangement joins TRBV5-1 to TRBJ2-1; 8 positions match TRBD2. Sequenced here: tumor tissue (inferred from file names), sampled from a patient given nivolumab and ipilimumab in sequence. The TCR sequence derives from a human donor with melanoma. CDR3 bases: TGCGCCAGCAGCTTTAATCGCGGGAGGCTATCCTACAATGAGCAGTTCTTC. It yields the protein CASSFNRGRLSYNEQFF.